These T cell receptor beta chains were read from a single sample in a study of shared clonotypes between healthy human individuals. Sequenced by immunoSEQ multiplex PCR; TCRdb stores in-frame clones only, minus some. The sample has roughly 2,000,000 clones, about 94% seen once; the top ten hold under 1.5%. What was sequenced was naive CD8+ T cells sorted from blood. These TCRs come from a young man in good health. CDR3s include the opening cysteine and the closing phenylalanine or tryptophan. D genes are given only for firm matches. Expanded clones are given a class, and other clones once, few, many or no size at all.

v_call: TRBV2; d_call: .; clone_size: once; j_call: TRBJ2-3; cdr3_aa: CASKGDRDTQYF; cdr3_nt: TGTGCCAGCAAGGGGGACCGGGATACGCAGTATTTT
v_call: TRBV9; d_call: .; clone_size: once; j_call: TRBJ1-1; cdr3_aa: CASSVAYENTEAFF; cdr3_nt: TGTGCCAGCAGCGTAGCGTACGAGAACACTGAAGCTTTCTTT
v_call: TRBV20-1; d_call: .; clone_size: .; j_call: TRBJ2-1; cdr3_aa: CSASFLAEQFF; cdr3_nt: TGCAGTGCTAGTTTCCTAGCGGAGCAGTTCTTC
v_call: TRBV7-9; d_call: .; clone_size: .; j_call: TRBJ1-2; cdr3_aa: CASSFKNTESNYGYTF; cdr3_nt: TGTGCCAGCAGCTTCAAGAACACAGAGTCTAACTATGGCTACACCTTC
v_call: TRBV2; d_call: TRBD1; clone_size: .; j_call: TRBJ2-7; cdr3_aa: CASGIGGQGLLSSYEQYF; cdr3_nt: TGTGCCAGCGGCATCGGGGGACAGGGGCTTCTCAGCTCCTACGAGCAGTACTTC
v_call: TRBV29-1; d_call: .; clone_size: .; j_call: TRBJ1-6; cdr3_aa: CSALTAYNSPLHF; cdr3_nt: TGCAGCGCCTTGACAGCATATAATTCACCCCTCCACTTT
v_call: TRBV27; d_call: TRBD2; clone_size: .; j_call: TRBJ2-2; cdr3_aa: CASSSIGTSGVTGTGELFF; cdr3_nt: TGTGCCAGCAGTTCTATTGGGACTAGCGGGGTAACGGGCACCGGGGAGCTGTTTTTT
v_call: TRBV27; d_call: TRBD1; clone_size: .; j_call: TRBJ2-7; cdr3_aa: CASSKAGTGGAYEQYF; cdr3_nt: TGTGCCAGCAGTAAGGCCGGGACAGGGGGAGCCTACGAGCAGTACTTC
v_call: TRBV6-9; d_call: .; clone_size: .; j_call: TRBJ2-7; cdr3_aa: CASSFGPGGYEQYF; cdr3_nt: TGTGCCAGCAGTTTTGGGCCCGGCGGCTACGAGCAGTACTTC
v_call: TRBV7-9; d_call: .; clone_size: .; j_call: TRBJ2-3; cdr3_aa: CASSSPLGGESTDTQYF; cdr3_nt: TGTGCCAGCAGCTCCCCGCTAGGGGGAGAGAGCACAGATACGCAGTATTTT